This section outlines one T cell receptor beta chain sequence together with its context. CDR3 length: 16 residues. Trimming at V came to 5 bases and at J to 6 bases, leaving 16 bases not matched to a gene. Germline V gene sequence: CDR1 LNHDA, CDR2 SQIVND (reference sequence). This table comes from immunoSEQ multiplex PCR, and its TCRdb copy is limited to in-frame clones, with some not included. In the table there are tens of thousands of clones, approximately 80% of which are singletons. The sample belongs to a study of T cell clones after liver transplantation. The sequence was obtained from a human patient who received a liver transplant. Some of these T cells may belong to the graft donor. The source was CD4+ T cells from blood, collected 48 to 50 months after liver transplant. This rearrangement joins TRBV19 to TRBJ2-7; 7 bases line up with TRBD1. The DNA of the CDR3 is TGTGCCAGTAGTTCACCCCGTGATCGACAGGGTGCCGAGCAGTACTTC. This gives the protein CASSSPRDRQGAEQYF.